Listed here is a single T cell receptor (beta chain). Its target is not known. The V end lost 0 bases, the J end lost 4 bases, and 11 bases lay between the germline ends. Germline lookup yields CDR1 SGDLS and CDR2 YYNGEE. The CDR3 sequence is 15 residues long. TCRdb's copy holds only in-frame clones and misses some; the assay was immunoSEQ multiplex PCR. This sample yields roughly 160,000 clones, of which 92% are seen a single time; 1.3% belongs to the top ten. These data belong to a study of T cell responses to AZD1222 COVID-19 vaccine. Study-level findings and limits: Baseline seropositivity characterized only a handful of AZD1222 recipients. Repertoire sampling happened only post peak T cell response. Females outnumbered males among donors, who were mostly white British; clonal diversity was possibly underestimated.

This clonotype originated in an adult who received the AZD1222 COVID-19 vaccine. The source material was peripheral blood, sampled 28 days after the second AZD1222 dose. This chain uses TRBV9 with TRBJ1-3; the D is unclear. The CDR3 spells CASSVGPAGGNTIYF. The CDR3 DNA reads TGTGCCAGCAGCGTAGGCCCTGCGGGCGGAAACACCATATATTTT.